Each of the 10 T cell receptor beta chains below was sequenced from the same sample in a study of cytomegalovirus exposure and HLA in healthy donors. Primers for the PCR totalled 60 Vbeta and 13 Jbeta. Repertoires were generated with immunoSEQ multiplex PCR, while TCRdb's copy carries only in-frame clones and drops some. The sample records about 170,000 clones, less than 90% being singletons. The source material was PBMCs. The receptors shown here come from a boy under 10 years old in good health and CMV-seronegative.

The rearrangement joins TRBV4-1 to TRBJ1-4; 7 bases agree with TRBD1. Trimming removed 4 bases from V and 0 bases from J; junction bases left unmatched: 11. Germline-derived CDR1 and CDR2 are MGHRA and YSYEKL. The CDR3 is 18 amino acids. CDR3 sequence reads: CASSRIGTVIATNEKLFF. In DNA form, the CDR3 reads TGCGCCAGCAGCCGGATCGGGACAGTTATTGCAACTAATGAAAAACTGTTTTTT.

The DNA for the CDR3 is TGTGCCAGCAGCAAGCAGGCAGACGTGAAGGCTTTCTTT. This encodes CASSKQADVKAFF. The chain links TRBV21-1 to TRBJ1-1; whether TRBD1, the table's D call, matches the DNA was not checked. TRBV21-1 is termed a pseudogene. There are 13 residues in the CDR3.

This chain joins TRBV10-1 and TRBJ2-1; TRBD2 matches at 7 bases. The V gene end was trimmed by 0 bases and the J gene end by 1 base; junction bases not matched to a gene: 6. CDR1 is WNHNN, CDR2 SYGVQD, per germline (reference sequence). The CDR3 has 17 amino acids. In DNA form, the CDR3 reads TGCGCCAGCAGTGAGTCATGGGTGGGAGGGTCCTACAATGAGCAGTTCTTC. Its translation is CASSESWVGGSYNEQFF.

This chain links TRBV6-1 with TRBJ2-3; TRBD2 agrees at 9 bases. The trim removed 0 bases at V and 7 bases at J, leaving 2 bases unmatched. The CDR3 totals 14 residues. Looked up from germline, CDR1 is MNHNS and CDR2 is SASEGT. In nucleotides, the CDR3 is TGTGCCAGCAGTGAAGCTAGCGGGAGCAATACGCAGTATTTT. This gives the protein CASSEASGSNTQYF.

V gene TRBV4-1 combines with J gene TRBJ2-5; 9 positions agree with TRBD2. Trimming cost V 4 bases and J 3 bases; bases outside gene matches: 3. The CDR3 is 14 amino acids. Germline CDR1 reads MGHRA; CDR2 reads YSYEKL. The CDR3 is CASSLLAGEETQYF. CDR3 bases: TGCGCCAGCAGCCTATTAGCGGGAGAAGAGACCCAGTACTTC.

The chain is built from TRBV19 and TRBJ1-5; possibly TRBD1 for D (6 bases). V lost 4 bases and J 1 base, leaving 20 bases between the germline ends. Germline V gene sequence: CDR1 LNHDA, CDR2 SQIVND (reference sequence). CDR3 length: 18 residues. This CDR3 reads CASSRSIQGPKSNQPQHF. CDR3 nucleotide sequence: TGTGCCAGTAGTAGGTCAATTCAGGGGCCAAAGAGCAATCAGCCCCAGCATTTT. Using reference TRBV19 and TRBJ1-5 for the parts outside the CDR3, the full variable domain is DGGITQSPKYLFRKEGQNVTLSCEQNLNHDAMYWYRQDPGQGLRLIYYSQIVNDFQKGDIAEGYSVSREKKESFPLTVTSAQKNPTAFYLCASSRSIQGPKSNQPQHFGDGTRLSIL.

This chain uses TRBV6-5 with TRBJ2-5; D is perhaps TRBD1 (5 bases). CDR3 size: 14 residues. Per the germline V gene, CDR1 is MNHEY and CDR2 is SVGAGI. Trimming removed 0 bases at V and 3 bases at J, with 8 bases between. The CDR3 protein is CASSYSAREETQYF. Here the CDR3 DNA reads TGTGCCAGCAGTTACTCTGCCAGGGAAGAGACCCAGTACTTC.

This chain connects TRBV5-1 to TRBJ2-2; TRBD2 matches 10 bases. Germline CDR1 reads SGHRS; CDR2 reads YFSETQ. CDR3 length: 15 amino acids. The V and J ends lost 4 bases and 6 bases, in that order; junction bases with no gene match: 6. CDR3 DNA: TGCGCCAGCAGCCCTCTAGCGGGAGAGGCCGGGGAGCTGTTTTTT. Its protein product is CASSPLAGEAGELFF.

The chain couples TRBV6-5 to TRBJ1-1; a weak D match, TRBD1 (6 bases). CDR1 MNHEY and CDR2 SVGAGI come from the germline V gene. V was shortened by 6 bases and J by 4 bases, with 15 bases between the two germline ends. CDR3 length: 14 residues. The CDR3 region is CASSLGGESTEAFF. The CDR3 nucleotides are TGTGCCAGCAGCCTAGGGGGAGAAAGCACTGAAGCTTTCTTT.

V and J are TRBV4-1 and TRBJ2-7; 7 bases fit TRBD2. V lost 2 bases and J lost 0; bases outside the gene matches: 10. The germline V gene encodes CDR1 MGHRA and CDR2 YSYEKL. The CDR3 totals 17 residues. The CDR3 DNA follows: TGCGCCAGCAGCCAAAAACACCCAGCGGGAAACTCCTACGAGCAGTACTTC. As protein: CASSQKHPAGNSYEQYF.